A single sample gave rise to the 31 T cell receptor beta chains below, sequenced in a study of Ad26.COV2.S vaccination and SARS-CoV-2 variants. TCRdb's copy holds only in-frame clones and misses some; the assay was immunoSEQ multiplex PCR. The sample has some 190,000 clones, around 88% seen once; the top ten hold roughly 6%. The sequenced sample was peripheral blood, obtained after recovery from COVID-19. These receptors were collected from a human donor who had recovered from COVID-19.

The rearrangement uses TRBV7-8 and TRBJ2-1, with D perhaps TRBD1 or TRBD2 (5 bases each). The V end was cut by 4 bases, the J end by 1 base, with 11 bases between. CDR3 length: 15 amino acids. Germline V gene data show CDR1 as SGHVS and CDR2 as FQNEAQ. In DNA, the CDR3 is TGTGCCAGCAGCTCCCTCGGGACGTCCTACAATGAGCAGTTCTTC. Translating it yields CASSSLGTSYNEQFF.

V is TRBV27 and J is TRBJ2-2; D is uncertain. This CDR3 contains 13 residues. V lost 5 bases, J lost 8 bases, and 12 bases lay in between. From germline, CDR1 is MNHEY and CDR2 SMNVEV (reference sequence). CDR3 loop: CASSPHLTGELFF. CDR3 sequence (DNA): TGTGCCAGCAGTCCCCACCTGACTGGGGAGCTGTTTTTT.

The V gene is TRBV5-1, the J gene TRBJ2-5; 10 nucleotides align to TRBD2. The CDR3 spans 14 residues. Germline CDR1 is SGHRS and CDR2 is YFSETQ. With 2 bases clipped from V and 5 bases from J, the junction kept 3 bases outside the gene matches. This CDR3 reads CASSFSGGSETQYF. CDR3 DNA: TGCGCCAGCAGCTTTAGCGGGGGGTCGGAGACCCAGTACTTC.

The chain is built from TRBV7-2 and TRBJ1-2, with a possible D match to TRBD1 (5 bases). This CDR3 has 14 residues. Germline-derived CDR1 and CDR2 are SGHTA and FQGNSA. Trimming left V 1 base short and J 4 bases short, with 10 bases between. CDR3 coding DNA: TGTGCCAGCAGCTTAGTCGGGGCATTCTATGGCTACACCTTC. This gives the protein CASSLVGAFYGYTF.

This clone showed up just once. The V gene is TRBV2, the J gene TRBJ1-4, with a weak D call TRBD1 (5 bases). In germline, CDR1 is SNHLY, CDR2 FYNNEI. Deletions cut 7 bases from V and 12 bases from J, with 12 bases between. This CDR3 spans 11 amino acids. The CDR3 loop is CASMGPGQLFF. CDR3 DNA: TGTGCCAGCATGGGGCCAGGGCAACTGTTTTTT. The full variable domain, in which reference TRBV2 and TRBJ1-4 provide the parts outside the CDR3, is EPEVTQTPSHQVTQMGQEVILRCVPISNHLYFYWYRQILGQKVEFLVSFYNNEISEKSEIFDDQFSVERPDGSNFTLKIRSTKLEDSAMYFCASMGPGQLFFGSGTQLSVL.

As DNA, the CDR3 is TGTGCCTACGACAGGGGAAATCAGCCCCAGCATTTT. Amino acids: CAYDRGNQPQHF. The rearrangement joins TRBV30 to TRBJ1-5, with 8 bases identical to TRBD1. Per the germline V gene, CDR1 is GTSNPN and CDR2 is SVGIG (reference sequence). With V trimmed by 7 bases and J by 4 bases, 3 bases remained unmatched. CDR3 length: 12 amino acids.

The chain uses TRBV28 and TRBJ1-2; possibly TRBD1 for D (5 bases). There are 15 residues in the CDR3. The V gene lost 3 bases and the J gene lost 8 bases, with 19 bases spanning the gap. CDR1 is MDHEN, CDR2 SYDVKM, per germline. The CDR3 region has the DNA TGTGCCAGCAGTTTCTATCGGTTGGGGGGAGAAGGCTACACCTTC. Protein product: CASSFYRLGGEGYTF.

V gene TRBV6-5 combines with J gene TRBJ1-5; D is perhaps TRBD1 (6 bases). CDR3 size: 13 residues. Germline V gene lookup returns CDR1 MNHEY and CDR2 SVGAGI. Trimming shortened V by 5 bases and J by 4 bases, and 9 bases separated the two germline ends. This chain's CDR3 is CASSRQENQPQHF. As DNA, the CDR3 is TGTGCCAGCAGTCGACAGGAGAATCAGCCCCAGCATTTT.

J is TRBJ1-1 and V is TRBV6-5, with 7 bases lining up with TRBD1. This CDR3 contains 15 residues. Trimming removed 6 bases from V and 5 bases from J; junction bases left unmatched: 12. Germline-derived CDR1 and CDR2 are MNHEY and SVGAGI. CDR3 in amino acids: CASRVERTGRTEAFF. CDR3 in DNA: TGTGCCAGCAGAGTTGAGAGGACAGGCCGAACTGAAGCTTTCTTT.

The V and J genes are TRBV9 and TRBJ2-5; D is unresolved. Germline CDR1 is SGDLS and CDR2 is YYNGEE. This CDR3 has 14 amino acids. V gave up 0 bases and J gave up 1 base, with 7 bases separating them. In DNA, the CDR3 is TGTGCCAGCAGCGTAGGCTACAGCCAAGAGACCCAGTACTTC. It is translated as CASSVGYSQETQYF.

In DNA form, the CDR3 reads TGTGCCAGCAGTTTCCCCGGGGGCTACACCTTC. It yields the protein CASSFPGGYTF. J is TRBJ1-2 and V is TRBV28; D gene ambiguous. Trimming removed 3 bases from V and 8 bases from J, with 7 bases in between. CDR3 length: 11 residues. The V gene's germline CDR1 is MDHEN and CDR2 SYDVKM.

CDR3 nucleotides: TGTGCCAGCAGTCTCCTTGGAGGGAGCACTGAAGCTTTCTTT. This encodes CASSLLGGSTEAFF. The chain couples TRBV25-1 to TRBJ1-1; D gene unclear. V was shortened by 5 bases and J by 4 bases, with 14 bases between the two germline ends. The germline V gene encodes CDR1 MGHDK and CDR2 SYGVNS. The CDR3 consists of 14 residues.

The chain links TRBV14 to TRBJ2-5; D is perhaps TRBD1 (5 bases). V was clipped by 0 bases and J by 5 bases, with 13 bases between them. The CDR3 has 15 residues. Germline CDR1 is SGHDN and CDR2 is FVKESK. The CDR3 here is CASSQEAGLGETQYF. DNA of the CDR3: TGTGCCAGCAGCCAAGAAGCAGGGCTGGGGGAGACCCAGTACTTC. Full variable domain (outside the CDR3, taken from reference TRBV14 and TRBJ2-5): EAGVTQFPSHSVIEKGQTVTLRCDPISGHDNLYWYRRVMGKEIKFLLHFVKESKQDESGMPNNRFLAERTGGTYSTLKVQPAELEDSGVYFCASSQEAGLGETQYFGPGTRLLVL.

A note on this clone: This specimen includes other DNA sequences encoding the same CDR3. The chain recombines TRBV2 with TRBJ2-7, with TRBD1 identical over 8 bases. In germline, CDR1 is SNHLY, CDR2 FYNNEI. The trim removed 5 bases at V and 0 bases at J, leaving 3 bases unmatched. This CDR3 spans 14 amino acids. The CDR3 region has the DNA TGTGCCAGCAGTAGGGACAGGAGCTCCTACGAGCAGTACTTC. Translating it yields CASSRDRSSYEQYF.

This chain uses TRBV3-1 (or the pseudogene TRBV3-2) with TRBJ1-4; 12 nucleotides agree with TRBD1. In germline, CDR1 is LGHDT, CDR2 YNNKEL (reference sequence). The CDR3 extends over 15 amino acids. The junction had 7 bases not matched to a gene; V was cut back by 4 bases and J by 10 bases. CDR3 sequence reads: CASSLRGQGAGKLFF. CDR3 in DNA: TGTGCCAGCAGCCTCAGGGGACAGGGGGCCGGAAAACTGTTTTTT.

The V call is TRBV6-5, the J call TRBJ2-3; maybe TRBD1 (6 bases). The V end lost 7 bases, the J end lost 5 bases, and 16 bases lay between the germline ends. In germline, CDR1 is MNHEY, CDR2 SVGAGI. The CDR3 spans 14 residues. This chain's CDR3 is CASTPPRGGDTQYF. The CDR3 DNA sequence: TGTGCCAGCACCCCACCAAGAGGGGGAGATACGCAGTATTTT.

The chain employs TRBV5-4 and TRBJ2-3, with D perhaps TRBD2 (6 bases). Trimming cost V 3 bases and J 0 bases, with 14 bases left between them. The CDR3 is 16 amino acids. The germline gives CDR1 SGHNT, CDR2 YYREEE (reference sequence). The CDR3 sequence is CASSYGTFPSTDTQYF. CDR3 coding DNA: TGTGCCAGCAGCTATGGGACTTTTCCTAGCACAGATACGCAGTATTTT.

The genes are TRBV28 and TRBJ2-7, with D perhaps matching TRBD2 (5 bases). Deletions cut 3 bases from V and 5 bases from J, with 11 bases between. The CDR3 runs 13 residues. In germline, CDR1 is MDHEN, CDR2 SYDVKM. The chain's CDR3 is CASSFRGFDEQYF. The CDR3 coding sequence is TGTGCCAGCAGTTTTCGAGGGTTCGACGAGCAGTACTTC.

The chain couples TRBV9 to TRBJ1-1; no firm D call. The germline V and J ends were trimmed by 1 base and 0 bases, with 10 bases remaining between them. Looked up from germline, CDR1 is SGDLS and CDR2 is YYNGEE. The CDR3 has 15 amino acids. The CDR3: CASSVWGEMNTEAFF. The CDR3 nucleotides are TGTGCCAGCAGCGTATGGGGAGAGATGAACACTGAAGCTTTCTTT.

The chain is built from TRBV4-2 and TRBJ2-5; perhaps D is TRBD1 or TRBD2 (5 bases each). Per the germline V gene, CDR1 is LGHNA and CDR2 is YNFKEQ. Between the trimmed V and J ends, which lost 1 base and 5 bases, there was a span of 5 bases. CDR3 length: 12 amino acids. The CDR3 protein is CASSQGGETQYF. CDR3 coding DNA: TGTGCCAGCAGCCAAGGGGGGGAGACCCAGTACTTC.

The rearrangement joins TRBV7-9 to TRBJ1-2, with 8 positions matching TRBD1. Germline trimming cut 4 bases from V and 3 bases from J; bases unmatched to any gene: 10. Germline values: CDR1 SEHNR, CDR2 FQNEAQ (reference sequence). The CDR3 length is 16 residues. CDR3 bases: TGTGCCAGCAGCTCAGCCGGTCAGGGGGCTTACTATGGCTACACCTTC. As protein: CASSSAGQGAYYGYTF.

This clone was found once. The chain combines TRBV7-9 with TRBJ2-1, with 14 positions matching TRBD2. The CDR3 is made up of 17 amino acids. J lost 4 bases, V lost 0 bases, and 2 bases had no gene match. CDR1 is SEHNR, CDR2 FQNEAQ, per germline (reference sequence). The CDR3 DNA sequence: TGTGCCAGCAGCTTAGCGGGACTAGCGGGGGCATACAATGAGCAGTTCTTC. Its protein is CASSLAGLAGAYNEQFF.

The chain has TRBV30 and TRBJ1-5, with 10 bases matching TRBD1. The CDR3 contains 15 residues. Germline lookup yields CDR1 GTSNPN and CDR2 SVGIG (reference sequence). The V segment lost 2 bases and the J segment 5 bases; nucleotides outside the gene matches: 6. The CDR3 sequence is CAWSPRGTGDQPQHF. The CDR3 coding sequence is TGTGCCTGGAGTCCAAGGGGGACAGGGGATCAGCCCCAGCATTTT.

This rearrangement joins TRBV6-5 to TRBJ2-7; tentative D call: TRBD2 (6 bases). Germline V lookup: CDR1 MNHEY, CDR2 SVGAGI. Trimming cost V 6 bases and J 2 bases, with 14 bases left between them. The CDR3 is 14 residues long. This chain's CDR3 is CASRLLSGAYEQYF. DNA for the CDR3: TGTGCCAGCAGGCTACTTTCGGGAGCCTACGAGCAGTACTTC.

The genes are TRBV4-1 and TRBJ1-2; D unclear. This CDR3 is built from 14 residues. Per germline, CDR1 MGHRA and CDR2 YSYEKL. V dropped 0 bases and J dropped 2 bases, with 7 bases sitting between them. The CDR3: CASSQEGGNYGYTF. The CDR3 DNA is TGCGCCAGCAGCCAAGAGGGCGGCAACTATGGCTACACCTTC.

This clone came up a few times. This sequence joins TRBV28 and TRBJ1-1; D is unresolved. V lost 7 bases and J lost 0, with 9 bases in between. Per the germline V gene, CDR1 is MDHEN and CDR2 is SYDVKM. The CDR3 spans 13 residues. Here the CDR3 reads CASIRAMNTEAFF. The CDR3, as DNA: TGTGCCAGCATTCGGGCTATGAACACTGAAGCTTTCTTT.

This clone has just a few counts. This rearrangement joins TRBV7-9 to TRBJ1-2; no clear D gene. CDR3 length: 12 amino acids. CDR1 and CDR2 (germline): SEHNR, FQNEAQ (reference sequence). Trimming cost V 6 bases and J 4 bases, with 9 bases left between them. CDR3 sequence reads: CASSPGSYGYTF. As DNA, the CDR3 is TGTGCCAGCAGTCCCGGGAGCTATGGCTACACCTTC.

This sequence joins TRBV3-1 (or the pseudogene TRBV3-2) and TRBJ1-2; D gene ambiguous. The CDR3 sequence is 15 residues long. The V and J ends lost 0 bases and 3 bases respectively, with 11 bases between them. CDR1 LGHDT and CDR2 YNNKEL come from the germline V gene (reference sequence). CDR3: CASSQDRRADYGYTF. CDR3 sequence (DNA): TGTGCCAGCAGCCAAGATAGAAGGGCGGACTATGGCTACACCTTC.

The rearrangement uses TRBV25-1 and TRBJ1-2, with D possibly being TRBD1 (6 bases). Trimming took 1 base from V and 4 from J, leaving 13 bases between them. CDR1 is MGHDK and CDR2 is SYGVNS in the germline V gene. The CDR3 runs 15 residues. As DNA, the CDR3 is TGTGCCAGCAGTGAATGGGCAGGGGCGGTCTATGGCTACACCTTC. This sequence encodes CASSEWAGAVYGYTF.

The rearrangement links TRBV27 to TRBJ2-1; D is ambiguous. Per germline, CDR1 MNHEY and CDR2 SMNVEV (reference sequence). The CDR3 is 13 amino acids. Trimming left V 6 bases short and J 8 bases short, with 14 bases between. CDR3 loop: CASSLSPVDEQFF. For the CDR3, the DNA is TGTGCCAGCAGCCTTTCCCCTGTCGATGAGCAGTTCTTC.

The rearrangement uses TRBV6-6 and TRBJ1-2; 7 bases fit TRBD1. The CDR3 spans 14 residues. Looked up from germline, CDR1 is MNHNY and CDR2 is SVGAGI (reference sequence). The V and J ends lost 2 bases and 4 bases, in that order; junction bases with no gene match: 4. This chain's CDR3 is CASSYSDRVYGYTF. As DNA, the CDR3 is TGTGCCAGCAGTTACAGCGACAGGGTCTATGGCTACACCTTC.